This TCR beta chain was retrieved from a study of regulatory T cells in long-lasting Graves disease. Findings of the study overall: It was in persistent disease that TRBV28, TRBJ1-2 and TRBJ2-5 were favored. Newly diagnosed Graves' patients exceeded persistent ones in TCR diversity.

Arm-PCR of CDR3 regions and iRepertoire HTBI primers were the basis on which TCR beta libraries were built. TCRdb fed the multiplex PCR reads into MiXCR, producing one record per CDR3 protein. The sample yields 450,000 to 600,000 distinct CDR3 sequences, 13% seen once. Time point denoted: newly diagnosed GD, antithyroid drugs for less than 3 months. PBMC RNA was the source of the TCR library. About this clonotype: What it recognizes is unknown.

Germline CDR1 reads WNHNN; CDR2 reads SYGVQD (reference sequence). V lost 2 bases, J lost 5 bases, and 19 bases lay in between. The length of the CDR3 is 17 residues. The same sample was also used in a study of T cells in Graves' hyperthyroidism and ophthalmopathy. As that study records: Initially, a first-round RT-PCR of the TCR CDR3 employed the HTBI primer set. Most clonotypes expanded in the thyroid (above 0.001) were also present in blood.

This clonotype originated in a man between 25 and 39 years old with Graves disease. The genes are TRBV10-1 and TRBJ2-1; weak D call: TRBD1 (6 bases). Sequenced material: peripheral blood mononuclear cells (PBMCs), taken at new diagnosis, from a patient treated with antithyroid drugs. The CDR3 region is CASSELPAGAVDNEQFF. The CDR3 DNA reads as TGCGCCAGCAGTGAGCTTCCCGCAGGGGCCGTGGACAATGAGCAGTTCTTC.